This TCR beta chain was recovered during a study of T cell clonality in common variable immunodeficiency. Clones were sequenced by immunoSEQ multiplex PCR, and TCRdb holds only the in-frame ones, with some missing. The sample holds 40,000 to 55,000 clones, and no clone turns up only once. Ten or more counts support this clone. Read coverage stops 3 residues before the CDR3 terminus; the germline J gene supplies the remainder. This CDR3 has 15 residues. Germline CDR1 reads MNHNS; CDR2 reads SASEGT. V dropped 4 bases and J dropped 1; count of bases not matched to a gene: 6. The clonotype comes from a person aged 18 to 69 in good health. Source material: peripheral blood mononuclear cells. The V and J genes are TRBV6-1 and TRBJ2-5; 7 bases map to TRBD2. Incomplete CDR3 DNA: TGTGCCAGCAGTGGAGGACTAGTGGGCCAAGAGACC. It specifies CASSGGLVGQET. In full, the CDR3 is CASSGGLVGQETQYF.